This T cell receptor (beta chain) appears in the sequencing data of a study of shared clonotypes between healthy human individuals (dated by TCRdb to 2019 to 2021). Concerning the study at large: The cohort included a few men and two women between 18 and 49 years of age. Per donor, three plates each were used for CD4 naive and CD4 memory, two for CD8 naive, and one for CD8 memory. To estimate repertoire size and how much clonotype sharing occurs between individuals, the study deeply sequenced the blood TCR repertoires of several healthy adults. Between about 0.94 and 10 billion PBMCs per donor were obtained by leukapheresis. Different laboratories and diverse techniques were used to prepare libraries and sequence TCR repertoires, to increase sequencing depth and limit assay-specific biases.

CD8 naive samples were obtained by positive selection for CCR7 among CD45RO-negative cells, yielding a CD45RA+CCR7+ population from which TemRA cells were excluded. Healthy HIV-negative adults with no recently reported acute infections or vaccinations were included as donors. All donors were Caucasian adults living in Nashville, Tennessee, USA. Blood was collected by leukapheresis, and PBMCs were isolated by Ficoll-Histopaque density gradient centrifugation and then cryopreserved in liquid nitrogen vapor phase. Analytical flow cytometry was used to check the purity and quantity of each magnetically sorted T cell population. From each sorted fraction, genomic DNA was isolated and quantified by UV absorbance on a Nanodrop 2000c. In the case of this clone: Its antigen is not yet known. Nothing much larger sits one base from this clone, and base qualities are not available.

Using the deep immunoSEQ assay, TCR CDR3 regions were amplified from genomic DNA by multiplex PCR. Genomic DNA extracted from each cell subset was distributed evenly over all wells of several immunoSEQ 96-well plates, and each plate served as one replicate. For sorted subsets, roughly 0.2 ug genomic DNA, equal to 25,000 to 35,000 T cell genomes, was loaded into each replicate PCR. Purified libraries were measured with a Qubit 3.0 fluorometer, size-checked on a Bioanalyzer 2100, and measured again with the KAPA Library Quantification kit. Each immunoSEQ 96-well plate was sequenced on its own single-read 150-cycle Illumina NextSeq 550 flow cell. On the study's bioinformatics: The immunoSEQ output contained only junctional sequences without quality scores, so filtering could not match that applied to full-length reads. Sequences were annotated with PyIR, a Python wrapper for IgBLAST v1.9, using IMGT germline references to assign V/J genes and CDR3. Reads were removed for weak V/J assignments (E-value above 1e-6), missing CDR3, stop codons, out-of-frame junctions, or ambiguous translated residues. V3J clonotypes were defined by identical inferred V gene, J gene, and CDR3 amino acid sequence. Percentage overlap between repertoires was computed as shared unique clonotypes divided by the size of the smaller repertoire. Repertoire richness was assessed with RTK rarefaction, the Chao1 estimator, and Recon v2.1 estimates of unobserved clonotypes. OLGA was used to compute generation probabilities for all TCRbeta clonotypes that the gDNA method yielded from several donors. The table was pulled from immuneACCESS by TCRdb, which kept in-frame rearrangements only. Such tables lose some clones; where checked, under half of the loss comes from unresolved V genes, and the rest has no known cause. V and J calls and clone size are given by that table; D and trimming were obtained from the DNA. The table for this sample lists about 2.1 million clones; 93% of them were counted only once. In total, the top ten clones hold less than 2% of the sample.

The research as a whole found: Naive subsets generally had larger estimated clonotype richness than memory subsets did. Sharing across a handful of donors was observed for about 5% of naive CD4, less than 4% of naive CD8, 2% to 2.5% of memory CD4, and over 0.3% of memory CD8 clonotypes. Pairwise subsampling led to the expectation that sequencing depth would affect the degree of clonotype sharing among donors. Sampling was restricted to blood, and TCR repertoires in tissue are likely to differ from TCR repertoires in blood. Even with the large sequencing depth, rarefaction of the sorted-subset datasets indicated that sequencing was incomplete. Compared with non-shared clonotypes, clonotypes shared by all four sorted-subset donors had higher generation probabilities. Because the study included only a small number of donors, the genetic and exposure-history diversity represented was limited.

The receptor's source is a young man in good health. Some clones in this sample may be carry-over from other donors' samples. Sequences were obtained from naive CD8+ T cells from PBMCs. Explained via the paper, the cell subset or site label denotes: CD45RA+CCR7+.

The CDR3 region: CASSLGSGKFYEQYF. In nucleotides, the sequence is TGTGCCAGCAGCTTAGGTAGCGGGAAGTTCTACGAGCAGTACTTC. The rearranged segments are TRBV7-9 and TRBJ2-7, with 8 bases in between that match TRBD2. Trimming removed 1 base from V and 3 bases from J; the gene matches leave 5 bases unexplained. CDR1 and CDR2, looked up from the germline V gene (reference sequence), are SEHNR and FQNEAQ. The CDR3, from cysteine to phenylalanine, totals 15 residues. Of all the DNA, just the CDR3 is kept, 45 bases in frame from base 1.